This T cell receptor (beta chain) was captured by sequencing in a study of memory CD8 T cells in hepatitis C reinfection. About the research overall: A couple of donors cleared primary HCV but became chronic after reinfection. Reinfection meant HCV RNA positivity after two negatives ≥60 days apart.

Some clones are missing from TCRdb's copy, which holds only in-frame ones; the method was immunoSEQ multiplex PCR. Of about 47,000 clones in the sample, 70% to 90% were seen once. Trimming removed 7 bases from V and 4 bases from J; junction bases left unmatched: 7. In germline, CDR1 is SQVTM, CDR2 ANQGSEA. The CDR3 has 12 amino acids. Time point: peak reinfection, 3 to 8 weeks after reinfection detection. Sorted cells were sequenced directly ex vivo without any in vitro expansion. Donors came from people who inject drugs enrolled in HEPCO, Canada. The sequencing input was naive CD8+ T cells sorted from blood. This clonotype was sampled from a man younger than 30 with hepatitis C virus infection. V gene TRBV29-1 combines with J gene TRBJ2-7; 7 nucleotides align to TRBD1. The CDR3 here is CSAKTGPYEQYF. The CDR3 DNA reads as TGCAGCGCTAAGACAGGGCCGTACGAGCAGTACTTC.